The entry that follows covers one T cell receptor beta chain sequence. The antigen is undetermined. The table came from immunoSEQ multiplex PCR; TCRdb's copy has only in-frame clones and leaves some out. The repertoire holds over 15,000 clones, more than 75% seen once, with about 25% in the top ten. J was trimmed by 7 bases and V by 8 bases; bases with no gene match: 16. The CDR3 is 15 amino acids. The germline gives CDR1 SGHTA, CDR2 FQGNSA. The entry originates in a study of radiotherapy plus CTLA-4 blockade in lung cancer. General observations from the study: Strongest reported response predictors: early blood clone changes and post-radiation interferon-beta. An expansion of tumor-derived TCR clones occurred in blood after radiotherapy plus ipilimumab.

The rearrangement uses TRBV7-2 and TRBJ1-2; 7 nucleotides agree with TRBD1. The clonotype originates from a human donor with non-small cell lung cancer whose response to radiotherapy plus ipilimumab could not be evaluated. Here the sequenced sample was peripheral blood, taken from a patient treated with radiotherapy plus ipilimumab. CDR3 in amino acids: CASLAARGGVFGYTF. In DNA, the CDR3 is TGTGCCAGCCTGGCCGCCAGAGGGGGCGTATTTGGCTACACCTTC.